This T cell receptor (beta chain) originates from a study of blood T cell repertoires in COVID-19. The wider study: COVID-19 samples collected from the United States, Italy and Spain covered acute and convalescent phases.

CDR3 length: 13 residues. The germline CDR1 and CDR2 sequences are LNHDA and SQIVND (reference sequence). Between the trimmed V and J ends, which lost 0 bases and 7 bases, there was a span of 9 bases. The protocol was immunoSEQ multiplex PCR, while the TCRdb copy is restricted to in-frame clones and leaves out a portion. The sample carries some 60,000 clones, roughly 92% recorded once. The sequenced sample consisted of peripheral blood. This sequence was found in a human donor in a cohort sampled during active COVID-19. This chain links TRBV19 with TRBJ1-2; TRBD1 might be the D (5 bases). CDR3 amino acids: CASSIDRRGGYTF. As DNA, the CDR3 is TGTGCCAGTAGTATAGACAGGAGGGGTGGCTACACCTTC.